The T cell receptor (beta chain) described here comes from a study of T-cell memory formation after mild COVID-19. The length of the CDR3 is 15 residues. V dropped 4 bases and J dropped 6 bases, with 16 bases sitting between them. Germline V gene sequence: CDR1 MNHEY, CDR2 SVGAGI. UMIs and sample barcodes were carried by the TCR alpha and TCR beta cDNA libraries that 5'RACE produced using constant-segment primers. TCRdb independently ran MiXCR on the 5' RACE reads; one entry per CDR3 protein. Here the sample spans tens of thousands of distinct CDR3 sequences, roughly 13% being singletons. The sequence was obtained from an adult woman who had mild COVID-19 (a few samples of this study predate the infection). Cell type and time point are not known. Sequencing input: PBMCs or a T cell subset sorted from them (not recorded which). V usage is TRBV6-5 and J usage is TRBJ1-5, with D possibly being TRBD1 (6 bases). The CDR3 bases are TGTGCCAGCAGTTTGGGCAGGGGTATTGGTCAGCCCCAGCATTTT. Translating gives CASSLGRGIGQPQHF.